These 6 T cell receptor beta chains were sequenced from one sample in a study of shared clonotypes between healthy human individuals. The data were produced by immunoSEQ multiplex PCR, yet TCRdb's version contains in-frame clones alone and is incomplete. The sample holds hundreds of thousands of clones, around 76% seen once. Sequencing was performed on PBMCs. Receptor source: a woman in her thirties or forties in good health. Some clones in this sample may be carry-over from other donors' samples.

The V gene is TRBV10-3, the J gene TRBJ1-1; maybe TRBD1 (5 bases). CDR1 is ENHRY and CDR2 is SYGVKD in the germline V gene. The CDR3 is 12 residues long. V was clipped by 8 bases and J by 3 bases, with 10 bases between them. DNA for the CDR3: TGTGCCATCTCGGGGGGGGACACTGAAGCTTTCTTT. Its translation is CAISGGDTEAFF.

A note on this clone: This likely came from a read error, as a far larger clone is one base away. The V gene is TRBV29-1, the J gene TRBJ2-5; 9 bases are a match to TRBD1. The J call is doubtful: the DNA matches TRBJ2-7 better. Germline V lookup: CDR1 SQVTM, CDR2 ANQGSEA. The CDR3 runs to 13 residues. The CDR3 region has the DNA TGCAGAGCGACGGGACAGGGAGGGCACGAGCAGTACTTC. Encoded protein: CRATGQGGHEQYF.

The rearrangement joins TRBV28 to TRBJ2-1; TRBD1 matches at 9 bases. Germline V gene sequence: CDR1 MDHEN, CDR2 SYDVKM. V was pared by 6 bases and J by 2 bases, with 5 bases of the junction left unmatched. The length of the CDR3 is 15 residues. CDR3 sequence (DNA): TGTGCCAGCAGCGGGGACAGGGAAGCCTACAATGAGCAGTTCTTC. Its protein is CASSGDREAYNEQFF.

This rearrangement joins TRBV19 to TRBJ2-1, with 10 bases lining up with TRBD2. The CDR3 spans 15 residues. CDR1 is LNHDA and CDR2 is SQIVND in the germline V gene (reference sequence). The J segment lost 7 bases and the V segment lost 3 bases, leaving 6 bases of the junction unmatched. The CDR3 here is CASSIASGGWNEQFF. CDR3 nucleotide sequence: TGTGCCAGTAGTATCGCTAGCGGGGGCTGGAATGAGCAGTTCTTC.

This clone has ten or more counts. The sample contains more than one DNA sequence encoding this CDR3. The chain has TRBV30 and TRBJ2-2; 10 bases are shared with TRBD2. The length of the CDR3 is 15 residues. Germline V gene data show CDR1 as GTSNPN and CDR2 as SVGIG (reference sequence). V was pared by 2 bases and J by 7 bases, with 7 bases of the junction left unmatched. The CDR3, as DNA: TGTGCCTGGAGTAGCGGGAGGGCCTCAGTCGGGGAGCTGTTTTTT. Translating it yields CAWSSGRASVGELFF.

The gene calls are TRBV2 and TRBJ2-5; 9 nucleotides line up with TRBD2. The V and J ends lost 6 bases and 0 bases, in that order; junction bases with no gene match: 2. Looked up from germline, CDR1 is SNHLY and CDR2 is FYNNEI. The CDR3 consists of 14 residues. Written as DNA, the CDR3 is TGTGCCAGCAGGACTAGCGGTCACCAAGAGACCCAGTACTTC. It encodes CASRTSGHQETQYF.